A single count supports the clone carrying this TCR beta chain. Sequenced by immunoSEQ multiplex PCR; TCRdb stores in-frame clones only, minus some. The sample records 360,000 or so clones, roughly 80% being singletons. The sample is drawn from a study of blood T cell repertoires in COVID-19. Study-wide context: Material from acute and convalescent COVID-19 was sourced from the United States, Italy and Spain.

Germline CDR1 and CDR2: SGHRS and YFSETQ. The CDR3 loop spans 16 amino acids. V lost 0 bases to trimming and J lost 0 bases, with 12 bases between them. Residents of about 25 US areas, aged about 18 to 100 years, made up the participants. Symptom resolution, clearance, or two negative PCRs marked donors in Cohort 3 as recovered. The specimen was PBMCs or T cells enriched from blood (not recorded which). This TCR derives from a woman aged 50 to 60 who had recovered from COVID-19. The chain links TRBV5-1 to TRBJ1-1; D unclear. The chain's CDR3 is CASSLVGVQLNTEAFF. For the CDR3, the DNA is TGCGCCAGCAGCTTGGTCGGGGTGCAATTGAACACTGAAGCTTTCTTT.